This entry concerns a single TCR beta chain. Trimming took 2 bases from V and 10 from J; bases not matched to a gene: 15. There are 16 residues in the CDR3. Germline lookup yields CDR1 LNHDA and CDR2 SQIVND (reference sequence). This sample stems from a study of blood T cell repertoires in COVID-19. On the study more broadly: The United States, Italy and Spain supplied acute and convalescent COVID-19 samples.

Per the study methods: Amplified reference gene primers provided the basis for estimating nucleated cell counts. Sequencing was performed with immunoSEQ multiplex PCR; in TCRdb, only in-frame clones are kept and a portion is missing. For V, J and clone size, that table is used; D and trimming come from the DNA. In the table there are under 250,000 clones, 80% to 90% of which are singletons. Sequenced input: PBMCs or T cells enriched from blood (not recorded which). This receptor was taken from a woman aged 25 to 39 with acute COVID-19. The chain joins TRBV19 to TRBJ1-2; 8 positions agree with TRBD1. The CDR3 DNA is TGTGCCAGTAGTATACAGGGGGCTGCGACCCCGGTTGACTACACCTTC. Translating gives CASSIQGAATPVDYTF. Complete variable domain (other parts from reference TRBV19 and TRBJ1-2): DGGITQSPKYLFRKEGQNVTLSCEQNLNHDAMYWYRQDPGQGLRLIYYSQIVNDFQKGDIAEGYSVSREKKESFPLTVTSAQKNPTAFYLCASSIQGAATPVDYTFGSGTRLTVV.